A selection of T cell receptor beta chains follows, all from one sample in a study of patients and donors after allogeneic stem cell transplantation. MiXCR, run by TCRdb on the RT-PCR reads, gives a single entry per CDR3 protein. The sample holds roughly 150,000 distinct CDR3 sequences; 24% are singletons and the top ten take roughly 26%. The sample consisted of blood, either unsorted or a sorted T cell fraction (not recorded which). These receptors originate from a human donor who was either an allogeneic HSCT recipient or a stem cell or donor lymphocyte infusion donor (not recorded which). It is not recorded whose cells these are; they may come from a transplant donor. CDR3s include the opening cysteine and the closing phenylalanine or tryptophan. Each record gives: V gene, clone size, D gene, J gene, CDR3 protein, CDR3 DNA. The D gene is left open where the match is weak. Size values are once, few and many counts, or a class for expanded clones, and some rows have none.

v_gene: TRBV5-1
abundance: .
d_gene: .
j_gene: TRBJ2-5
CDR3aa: CASSLGDAQETQYF
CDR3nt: TGCGCCAGCAGCTTGGGGGATGCCCAAGAGACCCAGTACTTC

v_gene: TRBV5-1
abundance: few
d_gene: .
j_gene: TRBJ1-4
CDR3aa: CASSVGTLNEKLFF
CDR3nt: TGCGCCAGCAGCGTCGGGACGCTAAATGAAAAACTGTTTTTT

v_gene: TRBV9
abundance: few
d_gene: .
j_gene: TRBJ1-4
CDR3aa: CASSQGGGAEKLFF
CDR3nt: TGTGCCAGCAGCCAGGGAGGAGGGGCCGAAAAACTGTTTTTT

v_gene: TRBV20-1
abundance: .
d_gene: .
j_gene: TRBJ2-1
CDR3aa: CSARSAGPYNEQFF
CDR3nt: TGCAGTGCTAGATCGGCGGGACCCTACAATGAGCAGTTCTTC

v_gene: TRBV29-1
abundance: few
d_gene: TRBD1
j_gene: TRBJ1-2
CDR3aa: CSVNRLGQDGYTF
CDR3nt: TGCAGCGTCAACAGGCTGGGACAGGATGGCTACACCTTC

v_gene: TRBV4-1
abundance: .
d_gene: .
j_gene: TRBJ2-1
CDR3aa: CASSQGGTGKYNEQFF
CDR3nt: TGCGCCAGCAGCCAAGGTGGAACAGGGAAGTACAATGAGCAGTTCTTC

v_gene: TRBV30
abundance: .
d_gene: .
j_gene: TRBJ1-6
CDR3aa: CAWTPDYNSPLHF
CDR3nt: TGTGCCTGGACTCCGGACTATAATTCACCCCTCCACTTT

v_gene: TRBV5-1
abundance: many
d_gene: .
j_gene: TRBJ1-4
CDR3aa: CASPRTRTNEKLFF
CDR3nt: TGCGCCAGCCCCCGTACAAGGACTAATGAAAAACTGTTTTTT

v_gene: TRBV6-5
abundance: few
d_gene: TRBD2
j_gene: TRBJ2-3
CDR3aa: CASSYSYGGSTDTQYF
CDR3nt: TGTGCCAGCAGTTACTCGTACGGGGGGTCCACAGATACGCAGTATTTT

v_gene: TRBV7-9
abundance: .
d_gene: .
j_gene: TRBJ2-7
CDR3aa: CASSLARTTYEQYF
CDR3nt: TGTGCCAGCAGCTTAGCGAGGACAACCTACGAGCAGTACTTC

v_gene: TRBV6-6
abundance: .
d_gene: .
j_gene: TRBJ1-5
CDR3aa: CASSRQGAQPQHF
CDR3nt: TGTGCCAGCAGTCGGCAGGGCGCTCAGCCCCAGCATTTT

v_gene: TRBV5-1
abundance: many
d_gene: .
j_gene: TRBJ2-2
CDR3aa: CASSLGQMGGELFF
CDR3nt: TGCGCCAGCAGCTTGGGACAAATGGGCGGGGAGCTGTTTTTT

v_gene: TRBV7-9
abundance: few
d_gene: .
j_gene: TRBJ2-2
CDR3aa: CASSFSGVGTGELFF
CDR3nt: TGTGCCAGCAGCTTTTCGGGAGTCGGCACCGGGGAGCTGTTTTTT

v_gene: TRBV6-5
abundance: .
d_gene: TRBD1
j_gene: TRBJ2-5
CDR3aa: CASSYSVMTGQKETQYF
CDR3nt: TGTGCCAGCAGCTATTCCGTGATGACGGGACAGAAAGAGACCCAGTACTTC

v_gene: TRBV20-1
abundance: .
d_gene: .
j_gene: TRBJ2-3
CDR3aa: CSARGGFFADTQYF
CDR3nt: TGCAGTGCGAGGGGGGGCTTTTTTGCAGATACGCAGTATTTT

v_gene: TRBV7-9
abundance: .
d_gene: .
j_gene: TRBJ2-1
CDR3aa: CASSPGGQFDNEQFF
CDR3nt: TGTGCCAGCAGCCCGGGGGGACAGTTTGACAATGAGCAGTTCTTC

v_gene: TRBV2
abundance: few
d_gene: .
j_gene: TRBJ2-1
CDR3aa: CASRKRGNSYNEQFF
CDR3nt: TGTGCCAGCAGAAAACGGGGGAACTCCTACAATGAGCAGTTCTTC

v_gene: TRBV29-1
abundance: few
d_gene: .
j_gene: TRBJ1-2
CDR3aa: CSVDSAVYGYTF
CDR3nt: TGCAGCGTTGACTCTGCAGTCTATGGCTACACCTTC

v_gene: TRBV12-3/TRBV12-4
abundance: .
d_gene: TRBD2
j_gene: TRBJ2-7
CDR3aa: CASSPGTSGGEKYEQYF
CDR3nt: TGTGCCAGCAGTCCCGGGACTAGCGGGGGGGAGAAGTACGAGCAGTACTTC

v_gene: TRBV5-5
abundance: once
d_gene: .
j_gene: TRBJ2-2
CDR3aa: CASSLPRVDTGELFF
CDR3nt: TGTGCCAGCAGCTTACCGAGGGTCGACACCGGGGAGCTGTTTTTT

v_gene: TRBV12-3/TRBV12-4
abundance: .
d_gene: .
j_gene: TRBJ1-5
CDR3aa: CASSFTQGSNQPQHF
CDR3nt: TGTGCCAGCAGTTTCACGCAGGGGAGCAATCAGCCCCAGCATTTT

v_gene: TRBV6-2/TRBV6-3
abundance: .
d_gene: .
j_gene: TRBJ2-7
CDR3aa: CASSYPRSEQYF
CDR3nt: TGTGCCAGCAGTTACCCACGATCCGAGCAGTACTTC

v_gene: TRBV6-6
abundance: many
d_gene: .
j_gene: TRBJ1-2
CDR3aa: CASTDSYYGYTF
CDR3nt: TGTGCCAGCACCGACAGTTACTATGGCTACACCTTC

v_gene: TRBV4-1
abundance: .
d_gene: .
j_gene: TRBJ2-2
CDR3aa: CASSQKIGTARTHTGELFF
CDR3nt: TGCGCCAGCAGCCAAAAGATCGGGACGGCCCGAACCCACACCGGGGAGCTGTTTTTT

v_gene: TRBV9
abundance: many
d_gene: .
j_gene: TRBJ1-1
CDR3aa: CASSSRKGGDTEAFF
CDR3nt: TGTGCCAGCAGCTCCCGCAAAGGGGGGGACACTGAAGCTTTCTTT

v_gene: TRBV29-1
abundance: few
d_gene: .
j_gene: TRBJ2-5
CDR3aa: CSVDGRAQETQYF
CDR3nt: TGCAGCGTTGATGGACGGGCCCAAGAGACCCAGTACTTC

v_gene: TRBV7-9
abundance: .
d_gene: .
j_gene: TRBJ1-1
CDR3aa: CASSLGNTDTEAFF
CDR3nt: TGTGCCAGCAGCTTAGGGAACACGGACACTGAAGCTTTCTTT

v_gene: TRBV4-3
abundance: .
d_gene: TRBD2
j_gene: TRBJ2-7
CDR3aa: CASSQVAGEGYEQYF
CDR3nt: TGCGCCAGCAGCCAAGTAGCGGGGGAGGGCTACGAGCAGTACTTC

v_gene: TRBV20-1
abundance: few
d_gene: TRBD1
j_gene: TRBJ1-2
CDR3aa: CSAPRLYRDSDEGVYGYTF
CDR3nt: TGCAGTGCCCCTAGGTTGTACCGGGACAGCGATGAAGGCGTCTATGGCTACACCTTC

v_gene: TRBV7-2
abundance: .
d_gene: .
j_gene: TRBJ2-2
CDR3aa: CASSIRSSVSAGELFF
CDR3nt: TGTGCCAGCAGCATACGATCGTCGGTCTCAGCGGGGGAGCTGTTTTTT

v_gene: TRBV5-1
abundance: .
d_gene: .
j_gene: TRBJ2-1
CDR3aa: CASISRSGDPYNEQFF
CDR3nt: TGCGCCAGCATTTCGCGGTCCGGGGATCCGTACAATGAGCAGTTCTTC

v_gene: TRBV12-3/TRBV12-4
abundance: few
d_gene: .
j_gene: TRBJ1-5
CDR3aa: CASSLGVPPQHF
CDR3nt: TGTGCCAGCAGTTTGGGAGTTCCGCCCCAGCATTTT

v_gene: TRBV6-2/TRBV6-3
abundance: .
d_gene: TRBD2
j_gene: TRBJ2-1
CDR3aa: CASSYSTRSGGFTNNEQFF
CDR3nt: TGTGCCAGCAGTTACTCGACACGCAGCGGGGGCTTTACGAACAATGAGCAGTTCTTC

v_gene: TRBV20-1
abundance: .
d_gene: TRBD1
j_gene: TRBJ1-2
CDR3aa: CSARDWTGDPNYGYTF
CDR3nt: TGCAGTGCTAGAGATTGGACAGGGGATCCTAACTATGGCTACACCTTC

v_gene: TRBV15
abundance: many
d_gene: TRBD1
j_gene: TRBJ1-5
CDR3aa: CATSRAGTGGYQPQHF
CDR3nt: TGTGCCACCAGCAGAGCAGGGACAGGGGGCTACCAGCCCCAGCATTTT

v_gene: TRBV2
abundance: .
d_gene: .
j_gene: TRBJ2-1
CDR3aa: CASRSLALQRDEQFF
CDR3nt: TGTGCCAGCAGATCGCTAGCGCTTCAGAGGGATGAGCAGTTCTTC

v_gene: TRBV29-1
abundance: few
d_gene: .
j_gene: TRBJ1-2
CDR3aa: CSVDYTRQDHYGYTF
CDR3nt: TGCAGCGTTGATTATACCCGACAGGACCACTATGGCTACACCTTC

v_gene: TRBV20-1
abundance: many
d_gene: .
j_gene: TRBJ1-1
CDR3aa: CSARDKGATNTEAFF
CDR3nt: TGCAGTGCTAGAGATAAAGGGGCAACGAACACTGAAGCTTTCTTT

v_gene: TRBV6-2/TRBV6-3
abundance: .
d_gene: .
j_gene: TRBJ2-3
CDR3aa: CASSTWTASTDTQYF
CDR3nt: TGTGCCAGCAGTACCTGGACAGCCAGCACAGATACGCAGTATTTT

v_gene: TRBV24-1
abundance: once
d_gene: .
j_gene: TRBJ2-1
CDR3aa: CATSDFSRNEQFF
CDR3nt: TGTGCCACCAGTGATTTTTCCCGCAATGAGCAGTTCTTC

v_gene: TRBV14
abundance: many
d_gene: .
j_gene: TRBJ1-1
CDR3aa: CASSRQYTEAFF
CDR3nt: TGTGCCAGCAGCCGACAGTACACTGAAGCTTTCTTT

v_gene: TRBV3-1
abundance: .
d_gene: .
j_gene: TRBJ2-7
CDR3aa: CASSQDHGDLSYEQYF
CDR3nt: TGTGCCAGCAGCCAAGATCACGGGGACCTCTCCTACGAGCAGTACTTC

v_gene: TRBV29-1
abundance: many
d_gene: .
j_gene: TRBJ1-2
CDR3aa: CSATSQGAYGYTF
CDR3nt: TGCAGCGCCACTTCCCAGGGTGCCTATGGCTACACCTTC

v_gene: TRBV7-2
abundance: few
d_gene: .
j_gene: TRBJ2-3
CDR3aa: CASSLNQGGRDTQYF
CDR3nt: TGTGCCAGCAGCTTAAATCAGGGGGGGAGAGATACGCAGTATTTT

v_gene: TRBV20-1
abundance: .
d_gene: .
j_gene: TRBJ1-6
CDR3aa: CSAREQATGSPLHF
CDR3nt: TGCAGTGCTAGAGAGCAAGCGACGGGTTCACCCCTCCACTTT

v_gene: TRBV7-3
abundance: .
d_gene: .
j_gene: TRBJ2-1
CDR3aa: CASSLILGSGYEQFF
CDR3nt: TGTGCCAGCAGCTTAATACTAGGATCGGGGTATGAGCAGTTCTTC

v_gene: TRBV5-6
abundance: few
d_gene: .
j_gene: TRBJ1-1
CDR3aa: CASSPSPKNTEAFF
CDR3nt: TGTGCCAGCAGTCCCTCCCCCAAGAACACTGAAGCTTTCTTT

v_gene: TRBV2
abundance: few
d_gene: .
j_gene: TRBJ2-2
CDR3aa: CASSDRGNRYGELFF
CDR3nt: TGTGCCAGCAGTGACAGGGGAAATAGGTACGGGGAGCTGTTTTTT

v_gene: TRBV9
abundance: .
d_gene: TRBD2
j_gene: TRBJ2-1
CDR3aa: CASRPTSGGDNEQFF
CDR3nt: TGTGCCAGCAGGCCAACTAGCGGGGGGGACAATGAGCAGTTCTTC

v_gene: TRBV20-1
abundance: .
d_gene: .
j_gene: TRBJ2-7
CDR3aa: CSAHRDAYEQYF
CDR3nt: TGCAGTGCCCATCGGGATGCCTACGAGCAGTACTTC

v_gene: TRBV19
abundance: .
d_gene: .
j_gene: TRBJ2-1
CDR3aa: CASSTGGLPYNHEQFF
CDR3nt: TGTGCCAGTAGTACAGGAGGACTTCCCTATAACCATGAGCAGTTCTTC

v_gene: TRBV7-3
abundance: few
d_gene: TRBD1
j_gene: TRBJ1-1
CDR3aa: CASSRQQGTEAFF
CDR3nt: TGTGCCAGCAGCAGACAACAGGGGACTGAAGCTTTCTTT

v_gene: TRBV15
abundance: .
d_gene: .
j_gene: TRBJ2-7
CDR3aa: CATSSVERGPYEQYF
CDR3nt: TGTGCCACCAGCAGTGTCGAAAGGGGTCCCTACGAGCAGTACTTC

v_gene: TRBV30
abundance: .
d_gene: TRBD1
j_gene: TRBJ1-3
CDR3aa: CAWSFRTGGNTIYF
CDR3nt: TGTGCCTGGAGTTTCCGGACAGGGGGAAACACCATATATTTT